Many counts were recorded for the clone carrying this TCR beta chain. The CDR3 length is 14 residues. Per germline, CDR1 ENHRY and CDR2 SYGVKD. Trimming at V came to 8 bases and at J to 5 bases, leaving 8 bases not matched to a gene. An expansion of CD8+CD57+ cells by flow cytometry had been shown in patients chosen for sequencing. The record originates from a study of CD8+CD57+ T cells in acquired aplastic anemia. Genomic DNA was employed as the template in profiling TCR beta VDJ and CDR3. One entry per CDR3 protein, called by TCRdb with MiXCR from the reads. The repertoire includes around 200,000 distinct CDR3 sequences, approximately 48% of them detected once, and 13% sits in the top ten.

This chain uses TRBV10-3 with TRBJ2-2, with 7 bases lining up with TRBD2. The sequence was collected from a human donor with aplastic anemia. Sequenced material: sorted CD4+, CD8+, or CD8+CD57+ T cells (not recorded which) from PBMCs. The CDR3 region has the DNA TGTGCCATCCGGGCCGGGGAGGGGACCGGGGAGCTGTTTTTT. Translated, it gives CAIRAGEGTGELFF.